Listed here are 9 T cell receptor beta chains from one sample, sequenced in a study of human T cells and chemical hapten exposure. TCRdb re-analysed the 5' RACE reads in MiXCR, keeping a single row per CDR3 protein. The sample has around 82,000 distinct CDR3 sequences, roughly 8.4% seen once. Unfractionated whole blood was the source from which total RNA was extracted. The receptors come from a male donor in good health.

There are many counts of this clonotype. The chain couples TRBV3-1 to TRBJ2-7; TRBD2 is a possible D gene (6 bases). CDR1 and CDR2 from the germline V gene are LGHDT and YNNKEL (reference sequence). CDR3 length: 15 amino acids. Trimming left V 4 bases short and J 7 bases short, with 20 bases between. CDR3 sequence: CASSPAGQWAGEQYF. The DNA for the CDR3 is TGTGCCAGCAGCCCGGCGGGGCAGTGGGCTGGGGAGCAGTACTTC.

This clonotype has only one observation. The gene calls are TRBV20-1 and TRBJ1-5; D possibly corresponds to TRBD1 (5 bases). The germline CDR1 and CDR2 sequences are DFQATT and SNEGSKA (reference sequence). The CDR3 runs to 13 residues. V was clipped by 1 base and J by 9 bases, with 13 bases between them. For the CDR3, the DNA is TGCAGTGCTAGAGGGGGGGGGTTAGGGCCCCAGCATTTT. Translated, it gives CSARGGGLGPQHF.

This clonotype was seen a few times. V usage is TRBV10-3 and J usage is TRBJ1-6; D call uncertain. Deletions cut 2 bases from V and 7 bases from J, with 12 bases between. This CDR3 is built from 15 residues. In germline, CDR1 is ENHRY, CDR2 SYGVKD. For the CDR3, the DNA is TGTGCCATCAGTGAGCCCTACTTGGAGAATTCACCCCTCCACTTT. This codes for CAISEPYLENSPLHF.

The chain recombines TRBV7-9 with TRBJ1-6; D not certain. Germline assignment: CDR1 SEHNR and CDR2 FQNEAQ (reference sequence). The CDR3 consists of 13 residues. V was pared by 8 bases and J by 9 bases, with 14 bases between. The CDR3 bases are TGTGCCAGCGAGACTTCGGACGGTTCACCCCTCCACTTT. Encoded protein: CASETSDGSPLHF. Combining the CDR3 with reference TRBV7-9 and TRBJ1-6 gives the whole variable domain DTGVSQNPRHKITKRGQNVTFRCDPISEHNRLYWYRQTLGQGPEFLTYFQNEAQLEKSRLLSDRFSAERPKGSFSTLEIQRTEQGDSAMYLCASETSDGSPLHFGNGTRLTVT.

This clonotype was found a few times. The V and J genes are TRBV29-1 and TRBJ2-5, with a weak D call TRBD1 (5 bases). CDR3 size: 15 residues. Germline loops: CDR1 SQVTM, CDR2 ANQGSEA. V lost 5 bases, J lost 0 bases, and 16 bases lay in between. The CDR3 loop is CSVSQGHLYQETQYF. CDR3 DNA sequence: TGCAGCGTTTCCCAGGGCCACCTCTACCAAGAGACCCAGTACTTC.

The gene calls are TRBV3-1 and TRBJ1-4, with 8 bases lining up with TRBD1. In germline, CDR1 is LGHDT, CDR2 YNNKEL (reference sequence). With V trimmed by 0 bases and J by 0 bases, 3 bases remained unmatched. This CDR3 comprises 17 residues. The CDR3 DNA follows: TGTGCCAGCAGCCAAGAGACAGGGGATCCAACTAATGAAAAACTGTTTTTT. Protein sequence: CASSQETGDPTNEKLFF.

Only a few counts were recorded for this clonotype. In DNA form, the CDR3 reads TGTGCCAGCAGCTTAGCCCCAGTTCTCTCCTACGAGCAGTACTTC. It encodes CASSLAPVLSYEQYF. The rearrangement uses TRBV7-9 and TRBJ2-7; D call uncertain. There are 15 residues in the CDR3. Germline V gene lookup returns CDR1 SEHNR and CDR2 FQNEAQ (reference sequence). V was cut by 0 bases and J by 0 bases, with 9 bases left in between.

This clonotype was detected only a few times. The chain recombines TRBV3-1 with TRBJ1-2, with D tentatively TRBD1 (5 bases). CDR3 length: 14 residues. V lost 1 base, J lost 7 bases, and 13 bases lay in between. Germline loops: CDR1 LGHDT, CDR2 YNNKEL (reference sequence). The CDR3, as DNA: TGTGCCAGCAGCCAAGTGGGACGGAGATTTGGCTACACCTTC. This codes for CASSQVGRRFGYTF.

This clonotype was found many times. The chain carries TRBV10-3 and TRBJ1-1; 9 bases line up with TRBD1. The CDR3 runs to 16 residues. The germline gives CDR1 ENHRY, CDR2 SYGVKD. Trimming at V came to 6 bases and at J to 8 bases, leaving 16 bases not matched to a gene. CDR3 DNA: TGTGCCATCAGCGACCCCGGGGGACAGGGTGGGCTCGAAGCTTTCTTT. This sequence encodes CAISDPGGQGGLEAFF.